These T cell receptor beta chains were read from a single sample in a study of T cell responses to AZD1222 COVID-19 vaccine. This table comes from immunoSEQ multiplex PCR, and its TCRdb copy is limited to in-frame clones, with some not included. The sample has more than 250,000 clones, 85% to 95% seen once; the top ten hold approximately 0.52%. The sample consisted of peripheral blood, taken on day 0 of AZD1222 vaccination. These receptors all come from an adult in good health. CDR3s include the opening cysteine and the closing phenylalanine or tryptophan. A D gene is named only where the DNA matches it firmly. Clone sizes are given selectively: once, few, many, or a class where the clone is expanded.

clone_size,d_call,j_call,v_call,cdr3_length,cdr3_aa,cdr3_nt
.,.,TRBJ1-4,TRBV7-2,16,CASSFPGLPSNEKLFF,TGTGCCAGCAGCTTCCCAGGCTTACCTTCTAATGAAAAACTGTTTTTT
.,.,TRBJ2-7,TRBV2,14,CASSARSTTYEQYF,TGTGCCAGCAGTGCCCGGTCGACGACCTACGAGCAGTACTTC
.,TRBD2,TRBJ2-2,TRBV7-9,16,CASLGWLAGGPGELFF,TGTGCCAGCCTCGGTTGGCTAGCGGGAGGGCCCGGGGAGCTGTTTTTT
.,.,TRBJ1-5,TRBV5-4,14,CASSLPGTLQPQHF,TGTGCCAGCAGCTTGCCCGGGACTCTCCAGCCCCAGCATTTT
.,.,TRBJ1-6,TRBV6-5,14,CASSYRDGNSPLHF,TGTGCCAGCAGTTACCGGGACGGTAATTCACCCCTCCACTTT
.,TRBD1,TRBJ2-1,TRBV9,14,CASGWGQGDNEQFF,TGTGCCAGCGGGTGGGGACAGGGAGACAATGAGCAGTTCTTC
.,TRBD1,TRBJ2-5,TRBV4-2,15,CASSQGGGAVETQYF,TGTGCCAGCAGCCAAGGAGGGGGCGCCGTGGAGACCCAGTACTTC
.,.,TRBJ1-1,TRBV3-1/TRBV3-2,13,CASSQDRVTRAFF,TGTGCCAGCAGCCAAGATAGGGTTACCAGGGCTTTCTTT
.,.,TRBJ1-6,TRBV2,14,CASRDSSYNSPLHF,TGTGCCAGCAGGGACAGCTCCTATAATTCACCCCTCCACTTT
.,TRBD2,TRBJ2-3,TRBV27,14,CASSLSGRKDTQYF,TGTGCCAGCAGTTTAAGCGGGAGGAAGGATACGCAGTATTTT
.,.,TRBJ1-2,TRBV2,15,CASGYDWDPSYGYTF,TGTGCCAGCGGCTACGATTGGGACCCTAGCTATGGCTACACCTTC
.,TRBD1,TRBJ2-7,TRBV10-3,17,CAISVAGSTGGTYEQYF,TGTGCCATCAGCGTCGCGGGGTCGACAGGGGGAACCTACGAGCAGTACTTC
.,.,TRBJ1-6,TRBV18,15,CASSPRGTVNSPLHF,TGTGCCAGCTCACCACGAGGGACTGTTAATTCACCCCTCCACTTT
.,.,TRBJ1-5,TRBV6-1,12,CASSEVQGPQHF,TGTGCCAGCAGTGAAGTGCAGGGTCCCCAGCATTTT
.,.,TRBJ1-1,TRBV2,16,CASSEAGWKDDAEAFF,TGTGCCAGCAGTGAAGCGGGTTGGAAAGACGACGCTGAAGCTTTCTTT
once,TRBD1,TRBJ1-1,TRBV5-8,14,CASSISGQGRGAFF,TGTGCCAGCAGCATATCGGGACAGGGGAGAGGGGCTTTCTTT
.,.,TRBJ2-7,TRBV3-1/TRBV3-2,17,CASSQSARGLIPYEQYF,TGTGCCAGCAGCCAATCCGCTCGGGGCTTAATTCCCTACGAGCAGTACTTC
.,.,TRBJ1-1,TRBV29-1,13,CSVEWGMNTEAFF,TGCAGCGTAGAGTGGGGGATGAACACTGAAGCTTTCTTT
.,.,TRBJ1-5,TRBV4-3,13,CASSQDRNGPQHF,TGCGCCAGCAGCCAAGATCGAAATGGGCCCCAGCATTTT
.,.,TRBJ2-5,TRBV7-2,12,CASSLGSVTQYF,TGTGCCAGCAGCTTAGGTTCGGTGACCCAGTACTTC
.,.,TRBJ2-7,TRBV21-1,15,CASSKRASGSYEQYF,TGTGCCAGCAGCAAAAGGGCTAGCGGGTCCTACGAGCAGTACTTC
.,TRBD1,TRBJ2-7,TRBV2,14,CASSDNRGPYEQYF,TGTGCCAGCAGTGATAACAGGGGACCCTACGAGCAGTACTTC
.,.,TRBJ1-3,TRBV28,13,CASRTGQGNTIYF,TGTGCCAGCAGGACGGGGCAAGGAAACACCATATATTTT
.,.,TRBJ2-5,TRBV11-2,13,CASSAADQETQYF,TGTGCCAGCAGCGCAGCGGACCAAGAGACCCAGTACTTC
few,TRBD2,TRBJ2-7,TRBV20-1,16,CSASGTSGGGSYEQYF,TGCAGTGCTAGTGGGACTAGCGGGGGGGGCTCCTACGAGCAGTACTTC
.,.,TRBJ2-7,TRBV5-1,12,CASSTQGGEQYF,TGCGCCAGCAGCACACAGGGAGGGGAGCAGTACTTC
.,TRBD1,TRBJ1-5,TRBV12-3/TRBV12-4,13,CASRGTGVQPQHF,TGTGCCAGCAGAGGGACAGGGGTTCAGCCCCAGCATTTT
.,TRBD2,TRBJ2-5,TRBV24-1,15,CATSGSTSAQETQYF,TGTGCCACCAGTGGAAGCACTAGCGCCCAAGAGACCCAGTACTTC
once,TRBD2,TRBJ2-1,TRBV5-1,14,CASSLVAGVNEQFF,TGCGCCAGCAGCTTGGTAGCGGGAGTAAATGAGCAGTTCTTC
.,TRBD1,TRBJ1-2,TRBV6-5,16,CASSYLDRASYYGYTF,TGTGCCAGCAGTTACTTGGACAGGGCGAGCTACTATGGCTACACCTTC
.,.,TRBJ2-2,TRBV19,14,CASTNRGRTGELFF,TGTGCCAGTACCAATAGGGGGAGGACCGGGGAGCTGTTTTTT
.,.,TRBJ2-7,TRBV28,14,CASSFRGVGYEQYF,TGTGCCAGCAGTTTTAGAGGGGTTGGATACGAGCAGTACTTC
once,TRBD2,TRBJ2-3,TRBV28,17,CASSLWGRELGTDTQYF,TGTGCCAGCAGTTTATGGGGGCGGGAGTTGGGCACAGATACGCAGTATTTT
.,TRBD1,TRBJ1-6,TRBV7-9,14,CASSFTGDNSPLHF,TGTGCCAGCAGCTTTACAGGGGATAATTCACCCCTCCACTTT
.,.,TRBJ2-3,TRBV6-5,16,CASSYSIQKGTDTQYF,TGTGCCAGCAGTTACTCGATACAGAAGGGGACAGATACGCAGTATTTT
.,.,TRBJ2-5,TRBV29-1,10,CSVDSPLLYF,TGCAGCGTTGACTCTCCCCTGCTTTACTTC
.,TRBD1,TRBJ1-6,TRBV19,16,CASSMVGRGGNSPLHF,TGTGCCAGTAGTATGGTGGGCAGAGGGGGCAATTCACCCCTCCACTTT
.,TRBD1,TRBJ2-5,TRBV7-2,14,CASRSTGEVETQYF,TGTGCCAGCCGCTCGACAGGGGAAGTGGAGACCCAGTACTTC
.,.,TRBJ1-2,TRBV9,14,CASSGDLLYYGYTF,TGTGCCAGCAGCGGGGACCTACTCTACTATGGCTACACCTTC
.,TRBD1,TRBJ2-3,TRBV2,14,CAAQRGPSTDTQYF,TGTGCAGCTCAGAGGGGGCCGAGCACAGATACGCAGTATTTT
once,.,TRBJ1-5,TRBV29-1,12,CSVADFGQPQHF,TGCAGCGTGGCCGACTTCGGGCAGCCCCAGCATTTT
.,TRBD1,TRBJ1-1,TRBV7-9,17,CASSSLTGIHMNTEAFF,TGTGCCAGCAGCTCCTTGACAGGGATTCATATGAACACTGAAGCTTTCTTT
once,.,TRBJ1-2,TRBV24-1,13,CATSDAGRYGYTF,TGTGCCACCAGTGACGCAGGGCGCTATGGCTACACCTTC
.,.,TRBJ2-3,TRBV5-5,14,CASSLVVASDTQYF,TGTGCCAGCAGCTTGGTGGTTGCATCAGATACGCAGTATTTT
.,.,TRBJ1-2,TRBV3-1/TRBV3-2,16,CASSPSGGLANYGYTF,TGTGCCAGCAGCCCCTCTGGAGGGCTAGCTAACTATGGCTACACCTTC
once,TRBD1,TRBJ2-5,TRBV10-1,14,CASSDGQGGETQYF,TGCGCCAGCAGTGATGGACAGGGCGGCGAGACCCAGTACTTC